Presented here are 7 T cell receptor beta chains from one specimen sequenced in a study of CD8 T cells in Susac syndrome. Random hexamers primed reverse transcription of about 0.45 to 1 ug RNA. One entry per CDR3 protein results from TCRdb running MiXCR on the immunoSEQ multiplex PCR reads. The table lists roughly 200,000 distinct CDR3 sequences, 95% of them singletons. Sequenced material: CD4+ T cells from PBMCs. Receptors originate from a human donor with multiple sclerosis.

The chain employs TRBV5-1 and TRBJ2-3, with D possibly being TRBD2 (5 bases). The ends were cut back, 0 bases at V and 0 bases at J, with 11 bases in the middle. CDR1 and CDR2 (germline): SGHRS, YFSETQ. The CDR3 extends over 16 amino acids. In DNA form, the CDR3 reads TGCGCCAGCAGCTTGGAAATCCTAGCTAGCACAGATACGCAGTATTTT. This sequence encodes CASSLEILASTDTQYF.

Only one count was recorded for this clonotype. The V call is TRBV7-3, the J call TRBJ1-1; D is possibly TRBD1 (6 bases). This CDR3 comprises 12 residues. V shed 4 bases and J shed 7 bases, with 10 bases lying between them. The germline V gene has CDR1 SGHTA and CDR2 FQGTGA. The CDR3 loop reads CASSSQGGEAFF. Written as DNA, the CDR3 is TGTGCCAGCAGCTCACAGGGAGGTGAAGCTTTCTTT. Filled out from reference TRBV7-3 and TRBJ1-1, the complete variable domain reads GAGVSQTPSNKVTEKGKYVELRCDPISGHTALYWYRQSLGQGPEFLIYFQGTGAADDSGLPNDRFFAVRPEGSVSTLKIQRTERGDSAVYLCASSSQGGEAFFGQGTRLTVV.

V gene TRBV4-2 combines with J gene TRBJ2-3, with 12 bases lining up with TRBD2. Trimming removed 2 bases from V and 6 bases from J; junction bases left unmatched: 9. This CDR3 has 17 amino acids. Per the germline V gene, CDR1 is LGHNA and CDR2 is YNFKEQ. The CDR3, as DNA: TGTGCCAGCAGCCAATCAAGGGCTAGCGGGGGGGCCGATACGCAGTATTTT. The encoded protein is CASSQSRASGGADTQYF.

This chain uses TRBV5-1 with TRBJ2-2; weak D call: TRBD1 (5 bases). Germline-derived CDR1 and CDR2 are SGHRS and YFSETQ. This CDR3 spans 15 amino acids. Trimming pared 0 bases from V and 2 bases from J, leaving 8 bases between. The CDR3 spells CASSLGDSNTGELFF. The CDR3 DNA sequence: TGCGCCAGCAGCTTGGGCGACAGCAACACCGGGGAGCTGTTTTTT.

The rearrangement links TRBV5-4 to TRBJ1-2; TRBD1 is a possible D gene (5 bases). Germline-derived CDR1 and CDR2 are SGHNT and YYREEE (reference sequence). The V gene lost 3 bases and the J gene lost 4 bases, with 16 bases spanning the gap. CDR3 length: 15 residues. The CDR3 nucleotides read TGTGCCAGCAGCTGGGGGACGGCGATCCCCTATGGCTACACCTTC. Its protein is CASSWGTAIPYGYTF.

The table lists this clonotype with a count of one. In nucleotides, the CDR3 is TGCAGTGCTAGAGAGAACTTACTAGGCACTGAAGCTTTCTTT. Translation gives CSARENLLGTEAFF. The chain employs TRBV20-1 and TRBJ1-1; D is ambiguous. Trimming removed 0 bases at V and 4 bases at J, with 12 bases between. The CDR3 totals 14 residues. CDR1 is DFQATT and CDR2 is SNEGSKA in the germline V gene (reference sequence).

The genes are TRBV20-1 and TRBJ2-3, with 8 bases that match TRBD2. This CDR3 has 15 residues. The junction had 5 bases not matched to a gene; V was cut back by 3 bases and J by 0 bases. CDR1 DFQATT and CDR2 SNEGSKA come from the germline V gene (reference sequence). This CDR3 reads CSASLLAGSTDTQYF. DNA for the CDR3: TGCAGTGCTAGTCTCCTAGCGGGTAGCACAGATACGCAGTATTTT.